These 7 T cell receptor beta chains were all obtained from the same sample, sequenced in a study of metastatic and nonmetastatic thyroid tumors. TCRdb re-called clones from the PCR reads using MiXCR. This table has tens of thousands of clones, about 18% appearing once. Patients were all untreated before their thyroid surgery. Sequences were obtained from blood. The receptors were gathered from a male donor with papillary thyroid cancer or a benign thyroid nodule (not recorded which). Some clones in this sample may be carry-over from other donors' samples.

This clone was observed at least ten times. The J gene is TRBJ1-2, the V gene TRBV3-1; tentative D call: TRBD1 (5 bases). V gave up 1 base and J gave up 6 bases, with 18 bases separating them. In germline, CDR1 is LGHDT, CDR2 YNNKEL (reference sequence). The CDR3 runs 16 residues. CDR3 DNA sequence: TGTGCCAGCAGCCAAGCCAGGGCCGAGGCTCTGGATGGCTACACCTTC. Protein sequence: CASSQARAEALDGYTF.

Ten or more counts support this clone. The V gene is TRBV2, the J gene TRBJ2-7, with D perhaps TRBD1 (5 bases). V gave up 6 bases and J gave up 4 bases, with 13 bases separating them. CDR3 length: 13 amino acids. Germline-derived CDR1 and CDR2 are SNHLY and FYNNEI. CDR3 sequence reads: CASRRQGSYEQYF. DNA of the CDR3: TGTGCCAGCAGGCGCCAGGGATCGTACGAGCAGTACTTC.

This clone was recorded at least ten times. The chain carries TRBV6-2 or TRBV6-3 and TRBJ1-1; tentative D call: TRBD1 (6 bases). Trimming took 2 bases from V and 0 from J, leaving 10 bases between them. The CDR3 is 15 amino acids. Germline CDR1 MNHEY, CDR2 SVGEGT. CDR3 DNA sequence: TGTGCCAGCAGTTACCCAGGGGTCATGAACACTGAAGCTTTCTTT. This gives the protein CASSYPGVMNTEAFF.

Many counts were recorded for this clone. The rearrangement links TRBV12-5 to TRBJ2-7, with 10 bases lining up with TRBD2. V was pared by 6 bases and J by 3 bases, with 8 bases of the junction left unmatched. CDR3 length: 15 amino acids. CDR1 is LGHNT and CDR2 is FRNRAP in the germline V gene. Here the CDR3 DNA reads TGTGCTAGTGGCAGTAGCGGGAGGACTTTCTACGAGCAGTACTTC. Its translation: CASGSSGRTFYEQYF.

By share, this clone ranks as medium-sized (0.01 to 0.1%). CDR3 bases: TGCAGTGCTAGGTTCAGGGGGAACACTGAAGCTTTCTTT. Protein: CSARFRGNTEAFF. The chain is built from TRBV20-1 and TRBJ1-1; maybe TRBD1 (6 bases). From germline, CDR1 is DFQATT and CDR2 SNEGSKA (reference sequence). The CDR3 is 13 residues long. Trimming removed 3 bases from V and 1 base from J, with 9 bases in between.

This clone occurred many times. V is TRBV7-3 and J is TRBJ2-5; D gene uncertain. Trimming pared 3 bases from V and 2 bases from J, leaving 10 bases between. This CDR3 spans 14 amino acids. From germline, CDR1 is SGHTA and CDR2 FQGTGA. The CDR3 region has the DNA TGTGCCAGCAGCTTGTCCGCACAACAAGAGACCCAGTACTTC. Protein sequence: CASSLSAQQETQYF.

This clone was detected many times. This chain joins TRBV27 and TRBJ2-2, with D hard to call. The germline V gene has CDR1 MNHEY and CDR2 SMNVEV (reference sequence). CDR3 length equals 14 residues. V dropped 6 bases and J dropped 6 bases, with 14 bases sitting between them. CDR3 amino acids: CASSLLGWAGELFF. CDR3 DNA sequence: TGTGCCAGCAGCTTGTTGGGGTGGGCCGGGGAGCTGTTTTTT.